This T cell receptor (beta chain) originates from a study of OX40 agonist ivuxolimab in advanced cancers. Study-wide results and caveats: Dose levels from 0.1 to 3.0 mg/kg saw CD4+ and CD8+ blood T cells expand clonally by week 6. Some nonresponders likewise displayed low normalized T-cell clonal expansion. More expanded clones were seen, on average, in CD8+ T cells than in CD4+.

TCRdb's copy holds only in-frame clones and misses some; the assay was immunoSEQ multiplex PCR. Of around 63,000 clones detected, 85% to 90% appear once; the ten largest clones hold approximately 10%. The CDR3 contains 15 residues. V was shortened by 4 bases and J by 0 bases, with 10 bases between the two germline ends. CDR1 is MNHNY and CDR2 is SVGAGI in the germline V gene (reference sequence). About this clone itself: The antigen remains undetermined.

The sequence came from an adult with an advanced solid tumor such as melanoma, head and neck, liver or kidney cancer. J is TRBJ2-1 and V is TRBV6-6, with D perhaps TRBD1 or TRBD2 (5 bases each). The sample consisted of CD4+ or CD8+ T cells sorted from blood, taken in a trial of the OX40 agonist ivuxolimab. The CDR3 bases are TGTGCCAGCAGTTTCTCAGGGAGCTCCTACAATGAGCAGTTCTTC. Translating it yields CASSFSGSSYNEQFF.